Sequencing of this T cell receptor beta chain was carried out in a study of shared clonotypes between healthy human individuals. The assay was immunoSEQ multiplex PCR, and TCRdb's table has in-frame clones only and misses some. The table records about half a million clones, approximately 79% of them present only once. This CDR3 comprises 13 residues. Germline V gene data show CDR1 as SGHTA and CDR2 as FQGTGA. The chain recombines TRBV7-3 with TRBJ2-5; maybe TRBD2 (5 bases). The J call may be mistaken, given a closer DNA end match to TRBJ2-7. This receptor was identified in a woman aged 40 to 49 in good health. Some clones in this sample may be carry-over from other donors' samples. The sample was PBMCs. CDR3 protein: CASSFSPGVEQYF. Written as DNA, the CDR3 is TGTGCCAGCAGCTTTTCCCCCGGGGTCGAGCAGTACTTC.